This T cell receptor beta chain was sequenced during a study of blood T cell repertoires in COVID-19. Study in general: Specimens from acute and convalescent COVID-19 originated in the United States, Italy and Spain. In each case, the material was cDNA or gDNA derived from T cells, B-cell-depleted T cells, or PBMCs.

TCRdb's table, derived via immunoSEQ multiplex PCR, lists solely in-frame clones and lacks some. The table has roughly 20,000 clones, approximately 91% seen once. The CDR3 totals 15 residues. From germline, CDR1 is LGHNA and CDR2 YSLEER. Deletions cut 0 bases from V and 3 bases from J, with 12 bases between. Sequenced input: peripheral blood. The origin of this receptor is a man in his 70s with active COVID-19. The chain couples TRBV4-3 to TRBJ2-7, with a tentative D call TRBD2 (5 bases). CDR3 region: CASSQEIGSGYEQYF. CDR3 sequence (DNA): TGCGCCAGCAGCCAAGAAATCGGCAGCGGCTACGAGCAGTACTTC.